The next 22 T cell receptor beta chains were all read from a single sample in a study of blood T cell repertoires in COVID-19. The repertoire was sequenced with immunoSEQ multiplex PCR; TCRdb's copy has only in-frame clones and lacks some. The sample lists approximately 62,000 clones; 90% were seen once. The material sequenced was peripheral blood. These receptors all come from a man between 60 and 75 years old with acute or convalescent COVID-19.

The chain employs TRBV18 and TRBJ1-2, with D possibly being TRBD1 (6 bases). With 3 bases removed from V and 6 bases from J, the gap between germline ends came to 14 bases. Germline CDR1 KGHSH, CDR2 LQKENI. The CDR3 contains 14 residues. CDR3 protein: CASSPVGPGDGYTF. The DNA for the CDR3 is TGTGCCAGCTCACCGGTAGGACCAGGGGATGGCTACACCTTC.

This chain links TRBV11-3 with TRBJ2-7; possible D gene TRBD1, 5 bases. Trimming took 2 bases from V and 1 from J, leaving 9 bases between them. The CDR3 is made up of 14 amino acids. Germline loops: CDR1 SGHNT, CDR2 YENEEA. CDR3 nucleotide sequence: TGTGCCAGCAGCTTAAGGACACCATCCTACGAGCAGTACTTC. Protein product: CASSLRTPSYEQYF.

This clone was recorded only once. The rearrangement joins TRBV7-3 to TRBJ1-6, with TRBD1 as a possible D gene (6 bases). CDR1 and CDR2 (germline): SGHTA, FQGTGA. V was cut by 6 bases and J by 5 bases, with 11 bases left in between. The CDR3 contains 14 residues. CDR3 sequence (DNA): TGTGCCAGCAGGGCGGACAGTCATAATTCACCCCTCCACTTT. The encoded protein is CASRADSHNSPLHF.

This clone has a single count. CDR3 loop: CATPRGSGTANTGELFF. DNA of the CDR3: TGTGCCACCCCCCGGGGCTCCGGGACAGCGAACACCGGGGAGCTGTTTTTT. J is TRBJ2-2 and V is TRBV28; 7 bases match TRBD1. Germline CDR1 is MDHEN and CDR2 is SYDVKM. The V gene end was trimmed by 10 bases and the J gene end by 0 bases; junction bases not matched to a gene: 14. The CDR3 has 17 residues.

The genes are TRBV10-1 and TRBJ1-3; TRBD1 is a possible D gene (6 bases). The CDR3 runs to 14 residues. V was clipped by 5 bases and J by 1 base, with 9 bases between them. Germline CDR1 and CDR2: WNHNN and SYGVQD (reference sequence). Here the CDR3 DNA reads TGCGCCAGCAGTCTACAGGGATCTGGAAACACCATATATTTT. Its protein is CASSLQGSGNTIYF.

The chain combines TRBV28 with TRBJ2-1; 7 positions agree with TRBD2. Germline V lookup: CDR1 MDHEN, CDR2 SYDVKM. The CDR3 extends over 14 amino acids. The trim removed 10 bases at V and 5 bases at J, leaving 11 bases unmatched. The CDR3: CATRVAGANNEQFF. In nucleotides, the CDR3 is TGTGCCACCAGGGTGGCGGGAGCCAACAATGAGCAGTTCTTC. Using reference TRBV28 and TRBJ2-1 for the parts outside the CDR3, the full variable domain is DVKVTQSSRYLVKRTGEKVFLECVQDMDHENMFWYRQDPGLGLRLIYFSYDVKMKEKGDIPEGYSVSREKKERFSLILESASTNQTSMYLCATRVAGANNEQFFGPGTRLTVL.

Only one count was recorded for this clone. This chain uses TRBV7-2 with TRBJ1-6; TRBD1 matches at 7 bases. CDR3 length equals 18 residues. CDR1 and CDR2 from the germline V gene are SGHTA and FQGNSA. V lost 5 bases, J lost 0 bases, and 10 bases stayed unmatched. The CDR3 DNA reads TGTGCCAGCAGCCGTACGGGACAGCAAAGCTCCTATAATTCACCCCTCCACTTT. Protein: CASSRTGQQSSYNSPLHF.

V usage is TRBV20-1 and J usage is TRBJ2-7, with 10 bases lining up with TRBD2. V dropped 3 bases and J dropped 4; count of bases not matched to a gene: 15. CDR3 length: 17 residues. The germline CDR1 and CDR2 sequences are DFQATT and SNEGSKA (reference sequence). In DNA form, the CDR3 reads TGCAGTGCTAGTATCCCAGGGAGATCTAGCGGGGGTTACGAGCAGTACTTC. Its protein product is CSASIPGRSSGGYEQYF.

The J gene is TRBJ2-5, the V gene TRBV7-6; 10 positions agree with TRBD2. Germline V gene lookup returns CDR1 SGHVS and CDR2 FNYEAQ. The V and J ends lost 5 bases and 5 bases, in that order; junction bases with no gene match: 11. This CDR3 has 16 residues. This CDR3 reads CASSRGLASSGETQYF. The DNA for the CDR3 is TGTGCCAGCAGCCGGGGACTAGCGTCTAGTGGGGAGACCCAGTACTTC.

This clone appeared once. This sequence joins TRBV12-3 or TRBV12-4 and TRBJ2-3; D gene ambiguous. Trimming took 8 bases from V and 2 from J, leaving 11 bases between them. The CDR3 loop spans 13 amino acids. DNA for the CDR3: TGTGCCAGCTATGTCGAGGCCACAGATACGCAGTATTTT. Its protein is CASYVEATDTQYF.

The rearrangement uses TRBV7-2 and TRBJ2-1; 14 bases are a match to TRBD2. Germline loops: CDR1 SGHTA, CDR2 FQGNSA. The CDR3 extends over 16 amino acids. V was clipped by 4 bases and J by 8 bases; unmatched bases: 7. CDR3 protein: CASSSGLAGEGDEQFF. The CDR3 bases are TGTGCCAGCAGCTCGGGACTAGCGGGAGAAGGGGATGAGCAGTTCTTC. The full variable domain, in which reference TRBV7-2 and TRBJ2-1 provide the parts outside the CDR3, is GAGVSQSPSNKVTEKGKDVELRCDPISGHTALYWYRQSLGQGLEFLIYFQGNSAPDKSGLPSDRFSAERTGGSVSTLTIQRTQQEDSAVYLCASSSGLAGEGDEQFFGPGTRLTVL.

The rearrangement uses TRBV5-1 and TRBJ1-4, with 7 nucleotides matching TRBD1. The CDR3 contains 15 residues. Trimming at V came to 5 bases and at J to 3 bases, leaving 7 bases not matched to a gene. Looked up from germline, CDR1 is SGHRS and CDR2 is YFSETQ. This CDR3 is CASSLKGASNEKLFF. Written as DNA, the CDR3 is TGCGCCAGCAGTCTCAAGGGGGCATCTAATGAAAAACTGTTTTTT.

The CDR3 protein is CASSYTAVSDTQYF. CDR3 DNA sequence: TGTGCCAGCAGTTACACTGCGGTCTCAGATACGCAGTATTTT. J is TRBJ2-3 and V is TRBV6-5; D call uncertain. Trimming stripped 2 bases from V and 4 bases from J, with 10 bases between. In germline, CDR1 is MNHEY, CDR2 SVGAGI. This CDR3 is built from 14 residues.

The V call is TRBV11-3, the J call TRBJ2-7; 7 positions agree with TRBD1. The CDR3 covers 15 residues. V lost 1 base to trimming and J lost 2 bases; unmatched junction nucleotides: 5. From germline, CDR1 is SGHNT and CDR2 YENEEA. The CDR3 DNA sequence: TGTGCCAGCAGCTTAGTCAGAGGGACAGCCTACGAGCAGTACTTC. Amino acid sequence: CASSLVRGTAYEQYF. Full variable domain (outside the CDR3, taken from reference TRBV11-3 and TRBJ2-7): EAGVVQSPRYKIIEKKQPVAFWCNPISGHNTLYWYLQNLGQGPELLIRYENEEAVDDSQLPKDRFSAERLKGVDSTLKIQPAELGDSAVYLCASSLVRGTAYEQYFGPGTRLTVT.

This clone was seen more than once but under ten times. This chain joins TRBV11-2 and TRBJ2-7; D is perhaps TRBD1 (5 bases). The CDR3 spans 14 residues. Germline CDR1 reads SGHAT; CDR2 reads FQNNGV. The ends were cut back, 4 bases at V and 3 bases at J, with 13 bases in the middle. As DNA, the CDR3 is TGTGCCAGCAGCTATGGCCGAGACAGCTACGAGCAGTACTTC. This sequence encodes CASSYGRDSYEQYF.

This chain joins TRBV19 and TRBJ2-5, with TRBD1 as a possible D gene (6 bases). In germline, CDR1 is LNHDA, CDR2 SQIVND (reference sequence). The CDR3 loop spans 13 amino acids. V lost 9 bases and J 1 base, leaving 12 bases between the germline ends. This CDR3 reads CASGGQFQETQYF. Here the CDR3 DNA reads TGTGCCAGCGGAGGACAGTTCCAAGAGACCCAGTACTTC.

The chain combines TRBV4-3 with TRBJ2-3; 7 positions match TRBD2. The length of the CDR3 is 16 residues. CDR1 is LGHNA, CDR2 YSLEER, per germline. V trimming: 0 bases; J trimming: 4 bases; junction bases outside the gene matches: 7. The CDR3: CASSQDGASGADTQYF. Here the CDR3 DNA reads TGCGCCAGCAGCCAAGATGGGGCGAGCGGGGCAGATACGCAGTATTTT.

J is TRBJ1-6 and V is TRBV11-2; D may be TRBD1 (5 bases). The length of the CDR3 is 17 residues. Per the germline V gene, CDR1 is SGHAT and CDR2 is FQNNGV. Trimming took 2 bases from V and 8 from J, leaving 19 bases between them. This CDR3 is CASSLWEGPRRDSPLHF. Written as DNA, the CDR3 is TGTGCCAGCAGCTTATGGGAGGGGCCCAGGCGGGATTCACCCCTCCACTTT.

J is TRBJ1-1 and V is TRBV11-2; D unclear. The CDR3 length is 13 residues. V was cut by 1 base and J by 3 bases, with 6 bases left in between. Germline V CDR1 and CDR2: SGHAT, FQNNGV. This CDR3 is CASSLALYTEAFF. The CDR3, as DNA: TGTGCCAGCAGCTTAGCCCTTTACACTGAAGCTTTCTTT.

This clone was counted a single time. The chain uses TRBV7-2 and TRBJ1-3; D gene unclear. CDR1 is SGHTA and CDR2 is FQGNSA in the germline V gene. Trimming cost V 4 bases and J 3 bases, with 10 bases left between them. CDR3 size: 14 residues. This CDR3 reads CASSYKRGGNTIYF. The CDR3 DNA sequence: TGTGCCAGCAGCTACAAACGGGGTGGAAACACCATATATTTT.

The DNA of the CDR3 is TGTGCCAGCAGGGCGGGGGGGGACACTGAAGCTTTCTTT. Translating gives CASRAGGDTEAFF. The gene calls are TRBV6-5 and TRBJ1-1, with D possibly matching TRBD1 (5 bases). With 6 bases removed from V and 3 bases from J, the gap between germline ends came to 11 bases. This CDR3 comprises 13 residues. CDR1 and CDR2 (germline): MNHEY, SVGAGI.

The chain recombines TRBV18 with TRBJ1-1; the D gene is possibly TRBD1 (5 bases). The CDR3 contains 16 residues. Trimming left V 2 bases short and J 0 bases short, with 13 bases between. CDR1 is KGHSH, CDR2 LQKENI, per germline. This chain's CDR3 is CASSPAQGGVNTEAFF. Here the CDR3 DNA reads TGTGCCAGCTCACCAGCCCAGGGAGGAGTGAACACTGAAGCTTTCTTT. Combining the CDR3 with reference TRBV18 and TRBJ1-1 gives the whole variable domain NAGVMQNPRHLVRRRGQEARLRCSPMKGHSHVYWYRQLPEEGLKFMVYLQKENIIDESGMPKERFSAEFPKEGPSILRIQQVVRGDSAAYFCASSPAQGGVNTEAFFGQGTRLTVV.